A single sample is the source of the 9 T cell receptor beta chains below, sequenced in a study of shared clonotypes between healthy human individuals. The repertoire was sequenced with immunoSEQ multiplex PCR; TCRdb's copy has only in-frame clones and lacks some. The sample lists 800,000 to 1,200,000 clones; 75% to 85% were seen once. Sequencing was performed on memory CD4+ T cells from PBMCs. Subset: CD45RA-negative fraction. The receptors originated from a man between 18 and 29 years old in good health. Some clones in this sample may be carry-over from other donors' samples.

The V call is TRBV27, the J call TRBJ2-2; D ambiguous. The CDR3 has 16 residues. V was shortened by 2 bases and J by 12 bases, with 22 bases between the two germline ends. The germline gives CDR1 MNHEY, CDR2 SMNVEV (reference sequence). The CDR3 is CASSLSPTRAPAKLFF. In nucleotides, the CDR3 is TGTGCCAGCAGTTTAAGTCCGACCAGAGCCCCGGCGAAGCTGTTTTTT.

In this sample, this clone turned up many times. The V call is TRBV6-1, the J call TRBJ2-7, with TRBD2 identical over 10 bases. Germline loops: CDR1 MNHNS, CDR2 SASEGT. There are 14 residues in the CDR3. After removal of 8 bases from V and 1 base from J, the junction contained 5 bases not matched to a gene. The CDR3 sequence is CASQIAGGSYEQYF. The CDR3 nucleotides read TGTGCCAGCCAAATAGCGGGAGGTTCCTACGAGCAGTACTTC.

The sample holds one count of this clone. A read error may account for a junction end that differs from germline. CDR3 coding DNA: TGTGCCAGCAGCGCCTACGACCGCATCGCCTTC. It translates to CASSAYDRIAF. V usage is TRBV28 and J usage is TRBJ1-2, with D uncertain. Germline assignment: CDR1 MDHEN and CDR2 SYDVKM. The CDR3 has 11 amino acids.

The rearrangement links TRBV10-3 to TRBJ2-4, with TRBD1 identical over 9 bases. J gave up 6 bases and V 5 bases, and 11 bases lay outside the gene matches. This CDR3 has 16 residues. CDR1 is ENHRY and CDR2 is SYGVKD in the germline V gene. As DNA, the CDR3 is TGTGCCATCAGTCACAGGACAGGGGACGCCTCAAACATTCAGTACTTC. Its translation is CAISHRTGDASNIQYF.

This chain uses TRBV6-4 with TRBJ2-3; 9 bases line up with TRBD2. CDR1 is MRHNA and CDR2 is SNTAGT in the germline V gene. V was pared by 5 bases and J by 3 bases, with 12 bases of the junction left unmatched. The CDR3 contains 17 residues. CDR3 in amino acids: CASSLTRTSAGTDTQYF. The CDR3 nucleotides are TGTGCCAGCAGTCTTACCCGGACTAGCGCGGGTACAGATACGCAGTATTTT.

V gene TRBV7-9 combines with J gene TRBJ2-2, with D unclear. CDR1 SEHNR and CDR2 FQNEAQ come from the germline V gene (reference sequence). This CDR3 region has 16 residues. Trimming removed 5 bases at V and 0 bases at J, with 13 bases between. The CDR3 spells CASSPPEKTNTGELFF. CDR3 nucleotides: TGTGCCAGCAGCCCCCCGGAAAAGACGAACACCGGGGAGCTGTTTTTT.

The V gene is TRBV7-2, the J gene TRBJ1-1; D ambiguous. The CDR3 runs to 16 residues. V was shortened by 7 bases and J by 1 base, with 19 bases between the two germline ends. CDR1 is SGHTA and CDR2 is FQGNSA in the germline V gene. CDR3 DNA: TGTGCCAGCACCCCTCCCAATCGGGGATCGAACACTGAAGCTTTCTTT. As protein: CASTPPNRGSNTEAFF. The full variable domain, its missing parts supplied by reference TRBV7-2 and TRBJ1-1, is GAGVSQSPSNKVTEKGKDVELRCDPISGHTALYWYRQSLGQGLEFLIYFQGNSAPDKSGLPSDRFSAERTGGSVSTLTIQRTQQEDSAVYLCASTPPNRGSNTEAFFGQGTRLTVV.

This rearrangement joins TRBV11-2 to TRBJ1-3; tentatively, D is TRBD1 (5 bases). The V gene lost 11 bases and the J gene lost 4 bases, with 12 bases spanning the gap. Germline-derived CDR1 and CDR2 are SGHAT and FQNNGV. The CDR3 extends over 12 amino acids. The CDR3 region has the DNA TGTGCCGGGGGGTCGGGAGGAAACACCATATATTTT. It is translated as CAGGSGGNTIYF.

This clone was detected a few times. CDR3 sequence (DNA): TGTGCCAGCGCCACTAGCGGAGACGAGCAGTACTTC. Encoded protein: CASATSGDEQYF. The chain is built from TRBV27 and TRBJ2-7; TRBD2 aligns across 8 bases. The CDR3 contains 12 residues. V was pared by 8 bases and J by 5 bases, with 5 bases of the junction left unmatched. The germline V gene encodes CDR1 MNHEY and CDR2 SMNVEV (reference sequence).